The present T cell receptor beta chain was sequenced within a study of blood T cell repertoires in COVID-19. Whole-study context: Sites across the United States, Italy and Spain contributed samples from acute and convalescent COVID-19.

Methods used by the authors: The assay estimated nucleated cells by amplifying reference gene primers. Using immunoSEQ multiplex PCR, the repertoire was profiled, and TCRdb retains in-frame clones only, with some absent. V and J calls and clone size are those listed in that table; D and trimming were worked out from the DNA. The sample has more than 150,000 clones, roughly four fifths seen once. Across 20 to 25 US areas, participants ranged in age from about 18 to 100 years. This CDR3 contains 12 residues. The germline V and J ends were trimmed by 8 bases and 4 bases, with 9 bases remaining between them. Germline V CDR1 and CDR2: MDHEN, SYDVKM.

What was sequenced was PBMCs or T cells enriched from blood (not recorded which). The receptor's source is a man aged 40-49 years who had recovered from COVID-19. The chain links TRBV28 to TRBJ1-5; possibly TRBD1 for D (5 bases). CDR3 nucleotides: TGTGCCAGCCGGACAACTAATCAGCCCCAGCATTTT. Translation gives CASRTTNQPQHF.